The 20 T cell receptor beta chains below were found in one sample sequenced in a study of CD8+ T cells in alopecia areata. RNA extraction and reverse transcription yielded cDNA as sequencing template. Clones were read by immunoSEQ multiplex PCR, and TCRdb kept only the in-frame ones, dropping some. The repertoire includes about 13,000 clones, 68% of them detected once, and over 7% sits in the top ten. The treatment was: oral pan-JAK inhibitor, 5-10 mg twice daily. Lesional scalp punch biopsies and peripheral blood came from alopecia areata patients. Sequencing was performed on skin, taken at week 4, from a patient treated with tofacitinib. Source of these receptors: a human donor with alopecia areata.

The CDR3 DNA reads TGCAGTGCTAGAGGTTTATATGGCTACACCTTC. Protein sequence: CSARGLYGYTF. The V call is TRBV20-1, the J call TRBJ1-2, with D uncertain. V lost 1 base and J lost 5, with 5 bases in between. This CDR3 is 11 amino acids long. Germline V gives CDR1 DFQATT, CDR2 SNEGSKA (reference sequence).

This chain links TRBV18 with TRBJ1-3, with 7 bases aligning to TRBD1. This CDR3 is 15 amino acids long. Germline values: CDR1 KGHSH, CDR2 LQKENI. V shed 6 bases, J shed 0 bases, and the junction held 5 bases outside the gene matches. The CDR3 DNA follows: TGTGCCAGCTCGTCCGGGACAGACTCTGGAAACACCATATATTTT. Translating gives CASSSGTDSGNTIYF.

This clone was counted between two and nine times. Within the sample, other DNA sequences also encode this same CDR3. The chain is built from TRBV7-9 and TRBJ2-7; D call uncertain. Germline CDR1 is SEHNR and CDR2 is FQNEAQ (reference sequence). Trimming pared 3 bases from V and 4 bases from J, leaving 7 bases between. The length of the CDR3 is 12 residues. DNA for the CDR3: TGTGCCAGCAGCTTGGGGTATTACGAGCAGTACTTC. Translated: CASSLGYYEQYF.

CDR3 bases: TGTGCCAGCAGCCCTACTATGGGACAGGGGGGCGGCAATCAGCCCCAGCATTTT. Translation gives CASSPTMGQGGGNQPQHF. The chain employs TRBV7-6 and TRBJ1-5; 11 bases line up with TRBD1. The CDR3 length is 18 residues. Germline V lookup: CDR1 SGHVS, CDR2 FNYEAQ. The J segment lost 2 bases and the V segment lost 5 bases, leaving 11 bases of the junction unmatched.

The CDR3 is CASSPTRATAPQETQYF. CDR3 sequence (DNA): TGTGCCAGCAGTCCAACCCGGGCCACAGCCCCCCAAGAGACCCAGTACTTC. V and J are TRBV7-9 and TRBJ2-5; no reliable D call. Trimming removed 6 bases at V and 1 base at J, with 21 bases between. The V gene's germline CDR1 is SEHNR and CDR2 FQNEAQ (reference sequence). The CDR3 covers 17 residues.

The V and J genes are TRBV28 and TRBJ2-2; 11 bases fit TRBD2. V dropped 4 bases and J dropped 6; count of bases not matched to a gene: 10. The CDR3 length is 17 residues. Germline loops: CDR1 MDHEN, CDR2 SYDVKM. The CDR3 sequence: CASSSWGLAGGPGELFF. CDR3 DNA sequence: TGTGCCAGCAGTTCCTGGGGGCTAGCGGGGGGCCCCGGGGAGCTGTTTTTT.

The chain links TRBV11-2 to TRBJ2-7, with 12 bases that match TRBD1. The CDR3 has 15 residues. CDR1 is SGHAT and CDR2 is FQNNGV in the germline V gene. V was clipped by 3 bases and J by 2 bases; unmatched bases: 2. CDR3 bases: TGTGCCAGCAGCTTGGGACAGGGGGCTGCCTACGAGCAGTACTTC. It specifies CASSLGQGAAYEQYF.

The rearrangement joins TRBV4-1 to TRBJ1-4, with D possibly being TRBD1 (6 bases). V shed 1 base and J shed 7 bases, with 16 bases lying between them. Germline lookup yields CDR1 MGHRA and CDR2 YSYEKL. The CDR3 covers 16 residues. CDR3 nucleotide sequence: TGCGCCAGCAGCCAAGCCGAGGGACACAGCATTGAAAAACTGTTTTTT. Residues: CASSQAEGHSIEKLFF.

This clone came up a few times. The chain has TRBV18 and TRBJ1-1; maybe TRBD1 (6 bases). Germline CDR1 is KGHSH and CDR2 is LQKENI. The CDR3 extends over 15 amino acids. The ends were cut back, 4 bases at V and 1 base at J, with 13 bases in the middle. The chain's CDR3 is CASSLQRGRNTEAFF. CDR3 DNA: TGTGCCAGCTCACTGCAACGGGGGCGGAACACTGAAGCTTTCTTT.

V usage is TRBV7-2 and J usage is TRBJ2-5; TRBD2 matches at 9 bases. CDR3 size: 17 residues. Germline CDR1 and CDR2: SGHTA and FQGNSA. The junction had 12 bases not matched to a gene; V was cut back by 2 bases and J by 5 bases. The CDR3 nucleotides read TGTGCCAGCAGCTTACGGGCGGGGGGGGCCCCTTGGGAGACCCAGTACTTC. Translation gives CASSLRAGGAPWETQYF.

The CDR3 region is CASSGAMIDTQYF. CDR3 in DNA: TGTGCCAGCTCGGGGGCCATGATAGATACGCAGTATTTT. The rearrangement uses TRBV6-5 and TRBJ2-3; D might be TRBD1 or TRBD2, each matching 6 bases. The CDR3 consists of 13 residues. Trimming removed 8 bases from V and 5 bases from J, with 14 bases in between. CDR1 is MNHEY and CDR2 is SVGAGI in the germline V gene.

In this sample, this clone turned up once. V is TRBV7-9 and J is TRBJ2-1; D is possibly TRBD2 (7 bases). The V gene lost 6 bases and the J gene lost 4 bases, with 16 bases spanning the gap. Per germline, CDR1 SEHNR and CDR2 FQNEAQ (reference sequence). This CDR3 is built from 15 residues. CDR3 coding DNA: TGTGCCAGCAGGATCGGAGGGGGGGCTTACAATGAGCAGTTCTTC. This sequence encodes CASRIGGGAYNEQFF.

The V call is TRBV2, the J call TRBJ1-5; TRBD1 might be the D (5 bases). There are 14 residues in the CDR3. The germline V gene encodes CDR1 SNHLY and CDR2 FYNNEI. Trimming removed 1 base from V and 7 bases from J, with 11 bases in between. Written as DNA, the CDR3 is TGTGCCAGCAGTGAAGGGGGCAAGTTCCAGCCCCAGCATTTT. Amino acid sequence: CASSEGGKFQPQHF.

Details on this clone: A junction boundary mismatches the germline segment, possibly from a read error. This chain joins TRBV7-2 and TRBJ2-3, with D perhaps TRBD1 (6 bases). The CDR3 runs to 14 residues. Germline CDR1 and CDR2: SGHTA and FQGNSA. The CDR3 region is CASSLGGGTNTQYF. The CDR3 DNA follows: TGTGCCAGCAGCTTAGGTGGGGGCACAAATACGCAGTATTTT.

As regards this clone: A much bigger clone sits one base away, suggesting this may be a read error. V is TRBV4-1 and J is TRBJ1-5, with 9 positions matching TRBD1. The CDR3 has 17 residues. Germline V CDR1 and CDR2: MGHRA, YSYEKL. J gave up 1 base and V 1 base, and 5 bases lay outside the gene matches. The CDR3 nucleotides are TGCGCCAGCAGCCAAGTAGTGGGACAGGGAAGCAATCAGCCCCAGCATTTT. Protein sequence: CASSQVVGQGSNQPQHF.

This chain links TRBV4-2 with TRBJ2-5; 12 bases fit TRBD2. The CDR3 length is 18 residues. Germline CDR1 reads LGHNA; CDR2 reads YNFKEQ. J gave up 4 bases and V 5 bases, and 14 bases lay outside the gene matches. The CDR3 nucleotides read TGTGCCAGCAGCTTGGACGGGGCTAGCGGGGGGGCGGCAGAGACCCAGTACTTC. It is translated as CASSLDGASGGAAETQYF.

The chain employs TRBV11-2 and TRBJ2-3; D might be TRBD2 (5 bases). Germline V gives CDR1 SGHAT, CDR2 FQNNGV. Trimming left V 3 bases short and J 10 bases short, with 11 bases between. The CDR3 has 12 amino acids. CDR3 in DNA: TGTGCCAGCAGCTTGATACTGGGAGCGCAGTATTTT. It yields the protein CASSLILGAQYF.

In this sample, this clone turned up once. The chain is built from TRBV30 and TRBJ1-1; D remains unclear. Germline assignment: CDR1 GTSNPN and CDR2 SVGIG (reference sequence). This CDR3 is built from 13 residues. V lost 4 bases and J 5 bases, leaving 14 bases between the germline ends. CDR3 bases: TGTGCCTGGAAGGAACAGTTGAGGACTGAAGCTTTCTTT. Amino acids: CAWKEQLRTEAFF. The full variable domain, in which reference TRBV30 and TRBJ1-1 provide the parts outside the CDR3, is SQTIHQWPATLVQPVGSPLSLECTVEGTSNPNLYWYRQAAGRGLQLLFYSVGIGQISSEVPQNLSASRPQDRQFILSSKKLLLSDSGFYLCAWKEQLRTEAFFGQGTRLTVV.

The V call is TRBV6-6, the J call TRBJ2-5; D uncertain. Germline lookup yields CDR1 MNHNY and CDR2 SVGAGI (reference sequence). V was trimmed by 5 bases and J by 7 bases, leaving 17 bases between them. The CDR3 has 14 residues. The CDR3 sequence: CASSKPGEGVTQYF. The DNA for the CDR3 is TGTGCCAGCAGTAAACCGGGCGAAGGCGTGACCCAGTACTTC.

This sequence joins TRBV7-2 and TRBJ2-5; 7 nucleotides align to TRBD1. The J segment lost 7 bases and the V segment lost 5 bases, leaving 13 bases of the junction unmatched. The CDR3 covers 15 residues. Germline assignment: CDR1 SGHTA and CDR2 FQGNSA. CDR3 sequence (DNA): TGTGCCAGCAGCAAAGAGCCCACAGGGGCCGGGACCCAGTACTTC. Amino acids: CASSKEPTGAGTQYF.